The clone carrying this TCR beta chain occurred many times. TCRdb reanalysed the RACE reads using MiXCR and keeps one entry per CDR3 protein. The sample records tens of thousands of distinct CDR3 sequences, approximately 12% being singletons. The sample belongs to a study of human T cells and chemical hapten exposure. Germline CDR1 SGHDN, CDR2 FVKESK. This CDR3 contains 13 residues. Trimming cost V 0 bases and J 9 bases, with 12 bases left between them. Sample time point: patch test 3, about 24 weeks after DPC sensitization. Treatment specified: therapeutic diphenylcyclopropenone sensitization with weekly scalp DPC.

The sample consisted of whole blood, taken in connection with sensitization to the hapten diphenylcyclopropenone (DPC). The genes are TRBV14 and TRBJ2-7; D perhaps matches TRBD1 (5 bases). The TCR was taken from a woman in her forties or fifties with alopecia areata. Some clones in this sample may be carry-over from other donors' samples. The CDR3 spells CASSQEIQAGQYF. The CDR3 DNA follows: TGTGCCAGCAGCCAAGAAATACAGGCCGGGCAGTACTTC.